These 24 T cell receptor beta chains were all obtained from the same sample, sequenced in a study of spatial heterogeneity in lung cancer (dated by TCRdb to the late 2010s). For these TCRs, the target antigens are not known. Preparation of the library involved 5' RACE. Instrument on record: NextSeq 500. The public reads were run again by TCRdb, first through fastp at Q25 and then through MiXCR, and only productive beta chains were kept. Rows merge per CDR3 protein into single entries with the most common DNA and genes. Counted in this sample were fewer than 20,000 distinct CDR3 sequences; about 6.5% of them appeared once. The ten largest clonotypes hold approximately 3.5% of the sample. Overall study outcomes, separate from this receptor: The tumor nonsynonymous mutation count correlated with the number of expanded intratumoral alpha and beta TCRs.

The time point label corresponds to: sample taken at primary tumor resection. The sample here was lung tumor tissue, taken at surgery. Source of these receptors: a female donor with early-stage non-small cell lung cancer.

This clonotype came up many times. J is TRBJ2-2 and V is TRBV20-1, with TRBD2 identical over 11 bases. Germline V gene data show CDR1 as DFQATT and CDR2 as SNEGSKA (reference sequence). Trimming removed 3 bases from V and 3 bases from J; junction bases left unmatched: 9. This CDR3 is built from 17 residues. Written as DNA, the CDR3 is TGCAGTGCTAGCCCCACTAGCGGGAGTTCTGACACCGGGGAGCTGTTTTTT. This sequence encodes CSASPTSGSSDTGELFF.

This clonotype was counted ten times or more. This sequence joins TRBV7-2 and TRBJ2-5, with 10 bases identical to TRBD2. The junction had 6 bases not matched to a gene; V was cut back by 4 bases and J by 7 bases. From germline, CDR1 is SGHTA and CDR2 FQGNSA. This CDR3 contains 14 residues. CDR3 loop: CASSSGLATLTQYF. Written as DNA, the CDR3 is TGTGCCAGCAGCTCGGGACTAGCGACCCTGACCCAGTACTTC. The entire variable domain, with the rest obtained from reference TRBV7-2 and TRBJ2-5, is as follows: GAGVSQSPSNKVTEKGKDVELRCDPISGHTALYWYRQSLGQGLEFLIYFQGNSAPDKSGLPSDRFSAERTGGSVSTLTIQRTQQEDSAVYLCASSSGLATLTQYFGPGTRLLVL.

This clonotype appeared many times. The rearrangement links TRBV6-5 to TRBJ1-4; 11 nucleotides line up with TRBD1. CDR1 and CDR2 (germline): MNHEY, SVGAGI. The junction had 13 bases not matched to a gene; V was cut back by 8 bases and J by 8 bases. CDR3 size: 16 residues. The CDR3 nucleotides are TGTGCCAGCGGTCGGACAGGGGGCGTTGGAAGGGAAAAACTGTTTTTT. This codes for CASGRTGGVGREKLFF.

This clonotype was counted at least ten times. The chain employs TRBV9 and TRBJ1-5; possible D gene TRBD1, 5 bases. Germline V gives CDR1 SGDLS, CDR2 YYNGEE. V gave up 0 bases and J gave up 5 bases, with 9 bases separating them. The CDR3 totals 14 residues. This chain's CDR3 is CASSVDAGHQPQHF. The DNA for the CDR3 is TGTGCCAGCAGCGTAGATGCAGGGCATCAGCCCCAGCATTTT.

This clonotype came up many times. The chain combines TRBV20-1 with TRBJ2-1, with TRBD2 matching 9 bases. Germline CDR1 and CDR2: DFQATT and SNEGSKA (reference sequence). The CDR3 has 15 residues. V lost 3 bases and J lost 5; bases outside the gene matches: 8. The CDR3 sequence: CSARGSGRSNNEQFF. The CDR3 region has the DNA TGCAGTGCTAGGGGTAGCGGGAGATCAAACAATGAGCAGTTCTTC.

The table lists this clonotype with a few counts. The rearrangement uses TRBV6-5 and TRBJ1-2; 12 nucleotides align to TRBD1. The CDR3 covers 14 residues. V dropped 6 bases and J dropped 6; count of bases not matched to a gene: 5. Germline CDR1 MNHEY, CDR2 SVGAGI. The CDR3 sequence is CASRTGQGADGYTF. CDR3 nucleotides: TGTGCCAGCAGAACGGGACAGGGGGCGGATGGCTACACCTTC.

V is TRBV20-1 and J is TRBJ1-1; D uncertain. V lost 3 bases and J lost 3, with 8 bases in between. Per germline, CDR1 DFQATT and CDR2 SNEGSKA (reference sequence). This CDR3 contains 12 residues. The CDR3, as DNA: TGCAGTGCTAGTGACTTTGACACTGAAGCTTTCTTT. This translates into CSASDFDTEAFF.

The chain recombines TRBV11-2 with TRBJ2-7; 9 nucleotides line up with TRBD1. The CDR3 is 15 residues long. The germline gives CDR1 SGHAT, CDR2 FQNNGV. J gave up 5 bases and V 5 bases, and 10 bases lay outside the gene matches. The CDR3 DNA follows: TGTGCCAGCAGCAGCACCGGGACAGGGTATAACGAGCAGTACTTC. It specifies CASSSTGTGYNEQYF.

This clonotype has ten or more counts. The chain couples TRBV28 to TRBJ2-7; 16 bases fit TRBD2. CDR3 size: 18 residues. Looked up from germline, CDR1 is MDHEN and CDR2 is SYDVKM. Trimming removed 0 bases from V and 6 bases from J; junction bases left unmatched: 8. CDR3 nucleotide sequence: TGTGCCAGCAGTTTATGGGGACTAGCGGGAGGGCCGGGAGGCGAGCAGTACTTC. It yields the protein CASSLWGLAGGPGGEQYF.

This clonotype was detected ten times or more. The chain uses TRBV12-3 or TRBV12-4 and TRBJ1-1, with D hard to call. V shed 6 bases and J shed 1 base, with 9 bases lying between them. The CDR3 is made up of 13 amino acids. The CDR3 DNA reads TGTGCCAGCAGCCTTAAGGCGAACACTGAAGCTTTCTTT. This gives the protein CASSLKANTEAFF.

This clonotype was recorded many times. This chain connects TRBV29-1 to TRBJ2-5; 9 positions match TRBD1. V shed 7 bases, J shed 3 bases, and the junction held 3 bases outside the gene matches. This CDR3 region has 12 residues. The germline gives CDR1 SQVTM, CDR2 ANQGSEA. DNA for the CDR3: TGCAGCGGACGACAGGGGGAAGAGACCCAGTACTTC. Encoded protein: CSGRQGEETQYF.

Within the sample, this clonotype is medium-sized. V usage is TRBV20-1 and J usage is TRBJ2-7; the match to TRBD2 covers 12 bases. V shed 0 bases and J 2 bases; nucleotides not matched to a gene: 11. Germline V gene sequence: CDR1 DFQATT, CDR2 SNEGSKA (reference sequence). CDR3 length: 18 residues. The CDR3 region is CSARDAASGRVLTYEQYF. CDR3 bases: TGCAGTGCTAGAGATGCGGCTAGCGGGAGGGTGTTGACCTACGAGCAGTACTTC.

This clonotype has a count of ten or more. The J gene is TRBJ2-3, the V gene TRBV7-2; D is ambiguous. Germline CDR1 reads SGHTA; CDR2 reads FQGNSA. CDR3 length equals 13 residues. Between the trimmed V and J ends, which lost 5 bases and 6 bases, there was a span of 12 bases. CDR3 region: CASSPQRWDTQYF. In nucleotides, the CDR3 is TGTGCCAGCAGCCCCCAGAGGTGGGATACGCAGTATTTT.

This clonotype was detected many times. This chain joins TRBV20-1 and TRBJ1-4; possibly TRBD1 for D (5 bases). The V and J ends lost 1 base and 8 bases respectively, with 14 bases between them. CDR1 DFQATT and CDR2 SNEGSKA come from the germline V gene (reference sequence). The CDR3 is 14 residues long. CDR3 nucleotide sequence: TGCAGTGCTAGAGTGGCGCAGGGTAGCGAAAAACTGTTTTTT. It yields the protein CSARVAQGSEKLFF.

This clonotype was counted at least ten times. The CDR3 nucleotides read TGCGCCAGCAGCCAAGAAGGTCGGGGTCTAGGCTACACCTTC. Translated, it gives CASSQEGRGLGYTF. This chain uses TRBV4-1 with TRBJ1-2; no definite D call. The germline CDR1 and CDR2 sequences are MGHRA and YSYEKL. This CDR3 is built from 14 residues. The V end lost 0 bases, the J end lost 8 bases, and 13 bases lay between the germline ends.

This clonotype has at least ten counts. The V gene is TRBV29-1, the J gene TRBJ2-5, with 8 bases aligning to TRBD2. Germline lookup yields CDR1 SQVTM and CDR2 ANQGSEA. CDR3 length equals 13 residues. After removal of 4 bases from V and 5 bases from J, the junction contained 6 bases not matched to a gene. The CDR3 sequence is CSVAAGVSETQYF. The CDR3 DNA follows: TGCAGCGTTGCAGCGGGAGTGAGTGAGACCCAGTACTTC.

This clonotype came up many times. The chain is built from TRBV6-2 or TRBV6-3 and TRBJ2-1, with TRBD2 matching over 11 bases. The V gene's germline CDR1 is MNHEY and CDR2 SVGEGT. Unmatched junction bases numbered 5, after V lost 6 bases and J lost 4 bases. The CDR3 is 15 residues long. The CDR3, as DNA: TGTGCCAGCAGAAACCGACTAGCGGGATACAATGAGCAGTTCTTC. Translating gives CASRNRLAGYNEQFF.

The sample holds many counts of this clonotype. V usage is TRBV30 and J usage is TRBJ1-2, with 8 bases lining up with TRBD1. This CDR3 contains 15 residues. Germline-derived CDR1 and CDR2 are GTSNPN and SVGIG (reference sequence). The V and J ends lost 1 base and 0 bases, in that order; junction bases with no gene match: 4. The CDR3 DNA is TGTGCCTGGAGTGACTGGACAGGGCCTAACTATGGCTACACCTTC. Its translation: CAWSDWTGPNYGYTF.

This clonotype was recorded many times. The rearrangement uses TRBV7-9 and TRBJ1-4; D remains ambiguous. CDR3 length: 16 residues. Germline CDR1 reads SEHNR; CDR2 reads FQNEAQ (reference sequence). V dropped 0 bases and J dropped 8 bases, with 16 bases sitting between them. This CDR3 reads CASSLALGIQREKLFF. The CDR3 DNA sequence: TGTGCCAGCAGCTTAGCGCTCGGAATCCAAAGGGAAAAACTGTTTTTT.

There are many counts of this clonotype. The CDR3 DNA is TGTGCCAGCAGTTACTCCCGGACAGGGGCCTTCGGGGAGCAGTACTTC. It is translated as CASSYSRTGAFGEQYF. The V and J genes are TRBV6-2 or TRBV6-3 and TRBJ2-7; 9 bases map to TRBD1. Germline-derived CDR1 and CDR2 are MNHEY and SVGEGT. Trimming removed 0 bases from V and 7 bases from J; junction bases left unmatched: 10. CDR3 length: 16 amino acids.

This clonotype was observed many times. The chain recombines TRBV5-1 with TRBJ2-1; D is perhaps TRBD2 (5 bases). The V end was cut by 3 bases, the J end by 4 bases, with 14 bases between. The CDR3 sequence is 15 residues long. The germline CDR1 and CDR2 sequences are SGHRS and YFSETQ. In nucleotides, the CDR3 is TGCGCCAGCAGCTCCGCGCCGGACTTGTACAATGAGCAGTTCTTC. The encoded protein is CASSSAPDLYNEQFF.

This clonotype was detected ten times or more. The chain couples TRBV4-3 to TRBJ2-7; D not certain. Germline assignment: CDR1 LGHNA and CDR2 YSLEER. The CDR3 has 15 amino acids. Trimming left V 1 base short and J 2 bases short, with 12 bases between. Here the CDR3 reads CASSQGIEAPYEQYF. CDR3 nucleotides: TGCGCCAGCAGCCAAGGTATAGAAGCCCCCTACGAGCAGTACTTC.

The chain links TRBV11-2 to TRBJ1-3, with unresolved D. Trimming shortened V by 0 bases and J by 4 bases, and 7 bases separated the two germline ends. Germline CDR1 is SGHAT and CDR2 is FQNNGV. The CDR3 is 14 amino acids. The CDR3 DNA reads as TGTGCCAGCAGCTTAGATCTAACGGGAAACACCATATATTTT. It codes for CASSLDLTGNTIYF.

By share, this clonotype ranks as medium-sized (0.01 to 0.1%). The chain combines TRBV20-1 with TRBJ2-2, with 8 bases matching TRBD1. CDR3 length: 14 residues. In germline, CDR1 is DFQATT, CDR2 SNEGSKA (reference sequence). V lost 6 bases to trimming and J lost 6 bases; unmatched junction nucleotides: 9. The CDR3 loop reads CSASGQGDSGELFF. The CDR3 DNA reads as TGCAGTGCCTCAGGACAGGGAGACTCCGGGGAGCTGTTTTTT.